The rows below give T cell receptor beta chains drawn from one sample of a study of blood T cell repertoires in COVID-19. The data were produced by immunoSEQ multiplex PCR, yet TCRdb's version contains in-frame clones alone and is incomplete. The sample consists of about 260,000 clones, approximately 90% of them appearing once. The sequencing sample was made of peripheral blood. The source of these receptors is a man in his 60s who had recovered from COVID-19. Both conserved end residues are trimmed from each CDR3.

v_call cdr3_aa
TRBV29-1 SVGGGGAGNEQF
TRBV6-5 ASRTPTGWPYEQY
TRBV5-1 ASSTEQAPNTEAF
TRBV11-3 ASSPGQNTDTQY
TRBV29-1 SVGGSTGNTEAF
TRBV9 ASSVQGSAYEQY
TRBV2 ASIPSGGPSSYEQY
TRBV18 ASSPPDWVQY
TRBV7-3 ASSSGQGYGYT
TRBV19 ASSIVAGAYNQPQH
TRBV2 ASSEGGGVTGELF
TRBV6-5 ASSYSTDSTWGY
TRBV4-2 ASSQGVASGEETQY
TRBV9 ASSGTPTPDYGYT
TRBV13 ASSRGQGRNQPQH
TRBV5-1 ASSSGNTEAF
TRBV7-2 ASSFGGGAYEQY
TRBV4-1 ASSQGTGAIYGYT